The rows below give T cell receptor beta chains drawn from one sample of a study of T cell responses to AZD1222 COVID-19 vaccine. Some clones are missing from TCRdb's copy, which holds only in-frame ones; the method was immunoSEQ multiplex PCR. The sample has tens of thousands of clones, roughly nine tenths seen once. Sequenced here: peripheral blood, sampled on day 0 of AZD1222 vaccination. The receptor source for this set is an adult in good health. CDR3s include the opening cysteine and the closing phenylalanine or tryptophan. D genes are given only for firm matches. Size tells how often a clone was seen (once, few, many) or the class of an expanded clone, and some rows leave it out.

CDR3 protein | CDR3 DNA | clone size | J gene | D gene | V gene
CASSGDGGSYNSPLHF | TGTGCCAGTAGCGGGGACGGAGGCTCCTATAATTCACCCCTCCACTTT | . | TRBJ1-6 | . | TRBV19
CASSLFGGTNEKLFF | TGTGCCAGCTCACTATTTGGAGGTACTAATGAAAAACTGTTTTTT | once | TRBJ1-4 | . | TRBV18
CASSPPGRKNTEAFF | TGTGCCAGCAGTCCGCCGGGAAGAAAGAACACTGAAGCTTTCTTT | . | TRBJ1-1 | . | TRBV28
CASSKVFCRDYGYTF | TGTGCCAGCAGCAAAGTTTTTTGCAGGGACTATGGCTACACCTTC | once | TRBJ1-2 | . | TRBV21-1
CASSLVAGELFF | TGCGCCAGCAGCCTGGTGGCCGGGGAGCTGTTTTTT | . | TRBJ2-2 | . | TRBV5-1
CASSPPTGATYNEQFF | TGTGCCAGCTCACCCCCGACAGGGGCTACCTACAATGAGCAGTTCTTC | . | TRBJ2-1 | TRBD1 | TRBV18
CASSPRTGTSYEQYF | TGTGCCAGCAGTCCCCGGACAGGGACCTCCTACGAGCAGTACTTC | . | TRBJ2-7 | TRBD1 | TRBV6-5
CAIGLLLNTEAFF | TGTGCCATCGGACTGTTATTGAACACTGAAGCTTTCTTT | once | TRBJ1-1 | . | TRBV2
CASSPQGAPGSPLHF | TGTGCCAGTAGTCCTCAGGGGGCGCCGGGTTCACCCCTCCACTTT | . | TRBJ1-6 | TRBD1 | TRBV19
CASSRDRVTYNEQFF | TGTGCCAGCAGCCGAGACAGGGTCACCTACAATGAGCAGTTCTTC | . | TRBJ2-1 | TRBD1 | TRBV3-1/TRBV3-2
CASSSRGGSTDTQYF | TGTGCCAGCAGTTCGCGGGGGGGAAGCACAGATACGCAGTATTTT | once | TRBJ2-3 | TRBD2 | TRBV6-5
CASSPRQGTSYEQYF | TGCGCCAGCAGCCCAAGACAGGGGACCTCCTACGAGCAGTACTTC | . | TRBJ2-7 | TRBD1 | TRBV5-1
CASSPPSGTGHHEQYF | TGTGCCAGCTCCCCCCCATCCGGGACAGGCCACCACGAGCAGTACTTC | . | TRBJ2-7 | TRBD1 | TRBV18
CASSEASLSAFF | TGTGCCAGCAGTGAAGCCAGCCTATCGGCTTTCTTT | once | TRBJ1-1 | . | TRBV6-1
CASSQDRGGTEAFF | TGTGCCAGCAGCCAAGATCGGGGGGGGACTGAAGCTTTCTTT | . | TRBJ1-1 | . | TRBV3-1/TRBV3-2
CASSPGTGVSYEQYF | TGTGCCAGCTCACCTGGGACAGGGGTCTCCTACGAGCAGTACTTC | . | TRBJ2-7 | TRBD1 | TRBV18
CASTPTVNSYNSPLHF | TGTGCCAGCACCCCGACCGTAAACTCCTATAATTCACCCCTCCACTTT | . | TRBJ1-6 | . | TRBV28
CASSQVPGFNQPQHF | TGCGCCAGCAGCCAAGTTCCGGGATTCAATCAGCCCCAGCATTTT | . | TRBJ1-5 | . | TRBV4-1
CASSLRYRGANGANVLTF | TGTGCCAGCAGCTTGAGATATCGGGGGGCGAACGGGGCCAACGTCCTGACTTTC | . | TRBJ2-6 | . | TRBV27
CASSMPGPSYGYTF | TGTGCCAGTAGTATGCCCGGACCCAGCTATGGCTACACCTTC | . | TRBJ1-2 | . | TRBV19
CASRGWGNQPQHF | TGTGCCAGTCGGGGATGGGGCAATCAGCCCCAGCATTTT | . | TRBJ1-5 | . | TRBV6-6
CAWGRISSYNSPLHF | TGTGCCTGGGGACGTATCAGCTCCTATAATTCACCCCTCCACTTT | . | TRBJ1-6 | . | TRBV30
CASIAGLDTGELFF | TGTGCCAGCATAGCAGGTTTGGACACCGGGGAGCTGTTTTTT | . | TRBJ2-2 | . | TRBV2
CASSLLGVEETQYF | TGCGCCAGCAGCTTGTTAGGGGTGGAAGAGACCCAGTACTTC | . | TRBJ2-5 | . | TRBV5-1
CATGGGRDGNQPQHF | TGTGCCACTGGTGGGGGTAGAGACGGCAATCAGCCCCAGCATTTT | . | TRBJ1-5 | . | TRBV5-5
CASSDSWGYGGYTF | TGTGCCAGCAGTGACTCGTGGGGGTACGGGGGCTACACCTTC | . | TRBJ1-2 | . | TRBV6-4
CATSSTSGGAVDTQYF | TGTGCCACCAGCTCGACTAGCGGGGGGGCCGTTGATACGCAGTATTTT | . | TRBJ2-3 | TRBD2 | TRBV24-1
CATSDSGTGPYGYTF | TGTGCCACCAGTGATTCCGGGACAGGGCCCTATGGCTACACCTTC | . | TRBJ1-2 | TRBD1 | TRBV24-1
CASSYGGPNEQFF | TGTGCCAGCAGTTATGGGGGCCCCAATGAGCAGTTCTTC | . | TRBJ2-1 | . | TRBV6-5
CASSAGTYTEAFF | TGTGCCAGCAGCGCGGGGACCTACACTGAAGCTTTCTTT | few | TRBJ1-1 | . | TRBV7-9
CASSVTGSNGYTF | TGTGCCAGTAGTGTTACAGGGAGCAATGGCTACACCTTC | . | TRBJ1-2 | . | TRBV19
CASSFAGGFDPYEQYF | TGTGCCAGCAGCTTTGCAGGGGGGTTTGACCCCTACGAGCAGTACTTC | . | TRBJ2-7 | . | TRBV5-4
CASSRAGDYGYTF | TGTGCCAGCAGCAGAGCAGGGGACTATGGCTACACCTTC | . | TRBJ1-2 | . | TRBV6-5
CASKPGRNQPQHF | TGTGCCAGCAAACCAGGACGGAATCAGCCCCAGCATTTT | . | TRBJ1-5 | . | TRBV28
CASSFRAPDEQFF | TGTGCCAGCAGTTTTAGGGCGCCAGATGAGCAGTTCTTC | . | TRBJ2-1 | . | TRBV12-3/TRBV12-4
CASSIVVRGGLQFF | TGTGCCAGTAGTATAGTGGTTCGTGGGGGGCTACAGTTCTTC | once | TRBJ2-1 | . | TRBV19
CASSPDGGYYGYTF | TGTGCCAGCTCACCAGACGGGGGATACTATGGCTACACCTTC | . | TRBJ1-2 | . | TRBV18
CASSPDFSYNSPLHF | TGTGCCAGCAGCCCAGACTTCTCCTATAATTCACCCCTCCACTTT | once | TRBJ1-6 | . | TRBV6-2/TRBV6-3